This T cell receptor beta chain stems from a study of cytomegalovirus exposure and HLA in healthy donors. Trimming cost V 1 base and J 5 bases, with 5 bases left between them. The CDR3 runs 12 residues. Germline V gene sequence: CDR1 SGHTA, CDR2 FQGNSA. Primers included in the PCR were 60 Vbeta and 13 Jbeta primers. Data came from immunoSEQ multiplex PCR; TCRdb stores just in-frame clones and leaves some out. There are approximately 130,000 clones in the sample; approximately 80% occur only once, and about 2.5% lies in the top ten. The receptor comes from a man aged 50 to 59 in good health and CMV-seronegative. The sequenced material came from PBMCs. The rearrangement links TRBV7-2 to TRBJ1-1; D uncertain. The chain's CDR3 is CASSLGKTEAFF. DNA for the CDR3: TGTGCCAGCAGCTTAGGTAAAACTGAAGCTTTCTTT.